One and the same sample provided the 27 T cell receptor beta chains below, sequenced in a study of T-cell reconstitution after alpha-beta-depleted transplantation in children. The authors prepared the TCRbeta library with unique molecular identifiers. One entry per CDR3 protein results from TCRdb running MiXCR on the PCR reads. The sample consists of approximately 97,000 distinct CDR3 sequences, approximately 6% of them appearing once. Here the sequenced sample was PBMCs, mostly from graft donor cells, taken 60 days after TCRalphabeta/CD19-depleted stem cell transplant. The receptors were sampled from a female patient aged 2-9 years who had a stem cell transplant for Fanconi anemia, so the T cells may come from the graft donor.

This clonotype was detected ten times or more. The V and J genes are TRBV6-1 and TRBJ1-1; D perhaps matches TRBD1 (5 bases). Trimming left V 5 bases short and J 1 base short, with 8 bases between. The length of the CDR3 is 13 residues. Germline CDR1 and CDR2: MNHNS and SASEGT. CDR3 amino acids: CASSRQTNTEAFF. As DNA, the CDR3 is TGTGCCAGCAGTCGACAGACGAACACTGAAGCTTTCTTT.

This clonotype was seen only a few times. The chain links TRBV5-1 to TRBJ2-3; the match to TRBD1 covers 10 bases. Trimming took 0 bases from V and 3 from J; bases not matched to a gene: 4. The germline V gene has CDR1 SGHRS and CDR2 YFSETQ. The CDR3 extends over 16 amino acids. The CDR3 reads CASSLAGQGLTDTQYF. The CDR3 DNA reads TGCGCCAGCAGCTTGGCGGGACAGGGGTTGACAGATACGCAGTATTTT.

V and J are TRBV4-2 and TRBJ2-7; the match to TRBD2 covers 8 bases. V lost 1 base, J lost 4 bases, and 9 bases stayed unmatched. Germline CDR1 LGHNA, CDR2 YNFKEQ. This CDR3 region has 16 residues. CDR3 DNA: TGTGCCAGCAGCCAAGTCTTGAGGACTAGCCTATACGAGCAGTACTTC. The encoded protein is CASSQVLRTSLYEQYF.

Notes on this clonotype: Germline is not matched at one junction end, which may reflect a read error. This rearrangement joins TRBV20-1 to TRBJ2-3; 9 nucleotides line up with TRBD2. This CDR3 is 17 amino acids long. Germline assignment: CDR1 DFQATT and CDR2 SNEGSKA (reference sequence). CDR3 sequence: CCAAPFEFGGGADTQYF. CDR3 sequence (DNA): TGCTGTGCCGCACCCTTCGAATTTGGCGGGGGGGCGGATACGCAGTATTTT.

This clonotype has at least ten counts. V usage is TRBV29-1 and J usage is TRBJ1-2, with TRBD1 matching over 10 bases. Germline values: CDR1 SQVTM, CDR2 ANQGSEA. CDR3 length: 16 residues. J gave up 3 bases and V 0 bases, and 7 bases lay outside the gene matches. The CDR3 nucleotides are TGCAGCGTTGAAGATCCCGGGACAGGGGTTGACTATGGCTACACCTTC. Its translation: CSVEDPGTGVDYGYTF.

There are many counts of this clonotype. This chain joins TRBV4-1 and TRBJ2-6; D gene ambiguous. In germline, CDR1 is MGHRA, CDR2 YSYEKL. Trimming left V 4 bases short and J 2 bases short, with 3 bases between. This CDR3 is 13 amino acids long. CDR3 bases: TGCGCCAGCAGCCCAACTGGGGCCAACGTCCTGACTTTC. This codes for CASSPTGANVLTF.

Ten or more counts support this clonotype. This chain links TRBV25-1 with TRBJ2-7; D perhaps matches TRBD2 (5 bases). The germline V gene encodes CDR1 MGHDK and CDR2 SYGVNS. The CDR3 has 14 amino acids. The ends were cut back, 6 bases at V and 0 bases at J, with 12 bases in the middle. The CDR3 DNA reads as TGTGCCAGCAGGGAGGACCATAGCTCCTACGAGCAGTACTTC. It specifies CASREDHSSYEQYF.

This clonotype was picked up many times. The J gene is TRBJ2-1, the V gene TRBV18, with D tentatively TRBD2 (6 bases). Germline assignment: CDR1 KGHSH and CDR2 LQKENI. V shed 3 bases and J shed 4 bases, with 7 bases lying between them. This CDR3 comprises 13 residues. This chain's CDR3 is CASSPGGYNEQFF. In DNA form, the CDR3 reads TGTGCCAGCTCACCCGGGGGTTACAATGAGCAGTTCTTC.

This clonotype came up many times. V gene TRBV29-1 combines with J gene TRBJ2-7, with D tentatively TRBD1 or TRBD2 (6 bases each). The CDR3 is 13 amino acids. Germline CDR1 and CDR2: SQVTM and ANQGSEA. The CDR3 DNA follows: TGCAGTGTGAGGTGGGGGGCGCCCCACGAGCAGTACTTC. Translation: CSVRWGAPHEQYF.

The chain links TRBV14 to TRBJ1-6; D remains ambiguous. The CDR3 is 15 amino acids. Trimming left V 3 bases short and J 2 bases short, with 8 bases between. Germline values: CDR1 SGHDN, CDR2 FVKESK. The DNA for the CDR3 is TGTGCCAGCAGCCACGGCAGGACCTATAATTCACCCCTCCACTTT. Protein: CASSHGRTYNSPLHF.

This clonotype was observed many times. The chain has TRBV9 and TRBJ2-2; a weak D match, TRBD1 (5 bases). Germline lookup yields CDR1 SGDLS and CDR2 YYNGEE. Trimming removed 0 bases from V and 1 base from J, with 10 bases in between. The CDR3 length is 16 residues. The CDR3 loop is CASSVEGIWNTGELFF. The DNA for the CDR3 is TGTGCCAGCAGCGTAGAGGGGATCTGGAACACCGGGGAGCTGTTTTTT.

This clonotype was counted ten times or more. The rearrangement joins TRBV12-3 or TRBV12-4 to TRBJ1-2, with 10 bases fitting TRBD1. Losses at the gene ends were 3 bases for V and 7 bases for J; bases not matched to a gene: 11. CDR3 size: 16 residues. CDR3: CASSFGRGTGVFGYTF. As DNA, the CDR3 is TGTGCCAGCAGTTTCGGGAGAGGGACAGGGGTGTTTGGCTACACCTTC.

This clonotype showed up many times. The rearrangement links TRBV20-1 to TRBJ2-7, with TRBD2 matching 12 bases. The CDR3 spans 16 residues. V was pared by 0 bases and J by 2 bases, with 5 bases of the junction left unmatched. Germline lookup yields CDR1 DFQATT and CDR2 SNEGSKA (reference sequence). DNA for the CDR3: TGCAGTGCTAGAGATAGGACTAGCGGGAATCCCTACGAGCAGTACTTC. It specifies CSARDRTSGNPYEQYF.

This clonotype has ten or more counts. The genes are TRBV6-5 and TRBJ2-2; 12 bases align to TRBD2. V lost 8 bases, J lost 7 bases, and 8 bases stayed unmatched. CDR1 MNHEY and CDR2 SVGAGI come from the germline V gene. The CDR3 has 15 residues. The CDR3 coding sequence is TGTGCCAGCCGGACTAGCGGGAAGGGATTCGGGGAGCTGTTTTTT. This sequence encodes CASRTSGKGFGELFF.

This clonotype came up many times. DNA for the CDR3: TGTGCCAGCAGAGTTAATAGCGTCCCAGATACGCAGTATTTT. Protein product: CASRVNSVPDTQYF. V and J are TRBV2 and TRBJ2-3; weak D call: TRBD2 (5 bases). Trimming removed 6 bases from V and 4 bases from J, with 14 bases in between. Per germline, CDR1 SNHLY and CDR2 FYNNEI. The length of the CDR3 is 14 residues.

This clonotype was observed at least ten times. The chain couples TRBV7-9 to TRBJ2-1, with D perhaps TRBD1 (5 bases). Trimming pared 2 bases from V and 0 bases from J, leaving 14 bases between. The CDR3 covers 17 residues. From germline, CDR1 is SEHNR and CDR2 FQNEAQ (reference sequence). The CDR3 sequence: CASSLNRGGSSYNEQFF. The CDR3 DNA reads as TGTGCCAGCAGCTTAAATAGGGGCGGCAGCTCCTACAATGAGCAGTTCTTC.

This chain uses TRBV20-1 with TRBJ2-2, with D perhaps matching TRBD1 or TRBD2 (5 bases each). This CDR3 has 17 amino acids. Germline CDR1 is DFQATT and CDR2 is SNEGSKA (reference sequence). CDR3 coding DNA: TGCTGCGCTCTCCGGGAAGTAGCCAGGGTTACCACCGGGGAGCTGTTTTTT. It translates to CCALREVARVTTGELFF.

This clonotype occurred many times. The CDR3: CASSPTRGLAGGYEQYF. The CDR3 nucleotides read TGTGCCAGCAGCCCGACCAGGGGGCTAGCGGGGGGCTACGAGCAGTACTTC. The chain links TRBV3-1 to TRBJ2-7, with 11 bases fitting TRBD2. The J segment lost 3 bases and the V segment lost 4 bases, leaving 11 bases of the junction unmatched. Germline V gene data show CDR1 as LGHDT and CDR2 as YNNKEL (reference sequence). The CDR3 is 17 residues long.

This clonotype was counted many times. V is TRBV6-5 and J is TRBJ2-7; D is possibly TRBD1 or TRBD2 (5 bases each). Germline CDR1 reads MNHEY; CDR2 reads SVGAGI. The CDR3 loop spans 14 amino acids. The V end lost 5 bases, the J end lost 3 bases, and 14 bases lay between the germline ends. CDR3 sequence (DNA): TGTGCCAGCAGTCCTTCCCAGGGAGTCTACGAGCAGTACTTC. Translating it yields CASSPSQGVYEQYF.

There are many counts of this clonotype. The chain joins TRBV6-5 to TRBJ2-1; 7 bases fit TRBD2. The V and J ends lost 3 bases and 5 bases, in that order; junction bases with no gene match: 7. This CDR3 has 15 amino acids. Germline assignment: CDR1 MNHEY and CDR2 SVGAGI. CDR3 region: CASSYFPGTNNEQFF. CDR3 sequence (DNA): TGTGCCAGCAGTTATTTCCCCGGGACTAACAATGAGCAGTTCTTC.

This clonotype came up a few times. V and J are TRBV29-1 and TRBJ1-1; 10 positions agree with TRBD1. V lost 3 bases, J lost 4 bases, and 2 bases stayed unmatched. CDR1 is SQVTM and CDR2 is ANQGSEA in the germline V gene. This CDR3 spans 13 amino acids. In DNA, the CDR3 is TGCAGCGTTGAGACAGGGGGCTTCACTGAAGCTTTCTTT. It is translated as CSVETGGFTEAFF.

This clonotype came up many times. The chain recombines TRBV4-1 with TRBJ2-7, with D tentatively TRBD1 (5 bases). Trimming removed 0 bases at V and 2 bases at J, with 8 bases between. CDR1 is MGHRA and CDR2 is YSYEKL in the germline V gene. The CDR3 is 14 amino acids. As DNA, the CDR3 is TGCGCCAGCAGCCAAGACCCAGGGCCCTACGAGCAGTACTTC. Amino acids: CASSQDPGPYEQYF.

The table lists this clonotype with many counts. The chain carries TRBV28 and TRBJ2-7; D is unclear. With 2 bases removed from V and 7 bases from J, the gap between germline ends came to 9 bases. Germline assignment: CDR1 MDHEN and CDR2 SYDVKM. The CDR3 loop spans 12 amino acids. DNA for the CDR3: TGTGCCAGCAGTTTAAAAAGGGTGGAGCAGTACTTC. Its translation: CASSLKRVEQYF.

Only a few counts were recorded for this clonotype. The chain recombines TRBV25-1 with TRBJ2-3; perhaps D is TRBD1 or TRBD2 (5 bases each). This CDR3 has 14 residues. Trimming pared 3 bases from V and 10 bases from J, leaving 17 bases between. Looked up from germline, CDR1 is MGHDK and CDR2 is SYGVNS. CDR3 sequence reads: CASSDGAVLGAQYF. In DNA, the CDR3 is TGTGCCAGCAGTGATGGGGCGGTACTAGGGGCGCAGTATTTT. Full variable domain (rest looked up from reference TRBV25-1 and TRBJ2-3): EADIYQTPRYLVIGTGKKITLECSQTMGHDKMYWYQQDPGMELHLIHYSYGVNSTEKGDLSSESTVSRIRTEHFPLTLESARPSHTSQYLCASSDGAVLGAQYFGPGTRLTVL.

This clonotype has at least ten counts. The J gene is TRBJ2-4, the V gene TRBV9, with 7 positions matching TRBD2. Germline V gives CDR1 SGDLS, CDR2 YYNGEE. The CDR3 runs 16 residues. V was clipped by 0 bases and J by 0 bases; unmatched bases: 3. The CDR3 reads CASSVAASGAKNIQYF. CDR3 sequence (DNA): TGTGCCAGCAGCGTAGCGGCTAGCGGAGCCAAAAACATTCAGTACTTC.

This clonotype has at least ten counts. The CDR3 region is CAISEGGYGYYEQYF. The CDR3 nucleotides are TGTGCCATCAGTGAGGGAGGGTACGGCTACTACGAGCAGTACTTC. This chain connects TRBV10-3 to TRBJ2-7; D might be TRBD2 (6 bases). Germline V CDR1 and CDR2: ENHRY, SYGVKD. The CDR3 length is 15 residues. V dropped 2 bases and J dropped 3 bases, with 14 bases sitting between them.

This clonotype was picked up a small number of times. The chain recombines TRBV2 with TRBJ2-1; 8 nucleotides line up with TRBD1. CDR1 SNHLY and CDR2 FYNNEI come from the germline V gene. Trimming took 1 base from V and 4 from J; bases not matched to a gene: 3. The length of the CDR3 is 15 residues. The CDR3 DNA follows: TGTGCCAGCAGTGAAGAGGGACAGGTTTACAATGAGCAGTTCTTC. Residues: CASSEEGQVYNEQFF.